This T cell receptor (beta chain) comes out of a study of blood T cell repertoires in COVID-19. Method: immunoSEQ multiplex PCR; TCRdb's copy keeps in-frame clones and lacks some. Of 310,000 or so clones listed, roughly 89% are singletons. CDR1 is SNHLY and CDR2 is FYNNEI in the germline V gene. The CDR3 covers 17 residues. Between the trimmed V and J ends, which lost 6 bases and 5 bases, there was a span of 22 bases. Sequenced: PBMCs or T cells enriched from blood (not recorded which). The receptor comes from a woman younger than 35 with acute COVID-19. J is TRBJ2-2 and V is TRBV2; possible D gene TRBD1, 5 bases. The CDR3 DNA is TGTGCCAGCAGAGCCTCGACAACGAGGACAACGACCGGGGAGCTGTTTTTT. Protein: CASRASTTRTTTGELFF.